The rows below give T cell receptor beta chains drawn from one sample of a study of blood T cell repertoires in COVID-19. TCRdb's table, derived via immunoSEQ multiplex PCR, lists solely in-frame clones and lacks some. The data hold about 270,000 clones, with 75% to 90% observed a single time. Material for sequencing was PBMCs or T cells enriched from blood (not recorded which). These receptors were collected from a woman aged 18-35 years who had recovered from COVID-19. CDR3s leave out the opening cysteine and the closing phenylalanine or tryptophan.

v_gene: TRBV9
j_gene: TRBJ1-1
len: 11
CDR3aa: ASSAISHTEAF

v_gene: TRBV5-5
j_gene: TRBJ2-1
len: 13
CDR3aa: ASSQNPTGVNEQF

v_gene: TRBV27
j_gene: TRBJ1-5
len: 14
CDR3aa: ASSPYRQGPYQPQH

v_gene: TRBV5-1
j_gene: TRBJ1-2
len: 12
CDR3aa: ASSLAGRNYGYT

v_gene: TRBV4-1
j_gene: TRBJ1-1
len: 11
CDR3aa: ASSQGTGTEAF

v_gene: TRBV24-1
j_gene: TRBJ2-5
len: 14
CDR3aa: ATSEFGTSPWETQY

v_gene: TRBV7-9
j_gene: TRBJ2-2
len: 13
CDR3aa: ASRPKTGRTGELF

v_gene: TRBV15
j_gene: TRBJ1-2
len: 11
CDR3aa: ATSRDSDYGYT

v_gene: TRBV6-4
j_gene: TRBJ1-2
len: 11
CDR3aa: ASSDLVRGAYT

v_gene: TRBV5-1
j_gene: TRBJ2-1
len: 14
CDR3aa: ASSLALGGSYNEQF

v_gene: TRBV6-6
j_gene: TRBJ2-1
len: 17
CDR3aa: ASSRRLAGGLSSYNEQF

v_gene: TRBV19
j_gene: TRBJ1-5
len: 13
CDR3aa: ASSTRQRSNQPQH

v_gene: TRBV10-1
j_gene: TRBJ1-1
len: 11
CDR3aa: ASSEAGNTEAF

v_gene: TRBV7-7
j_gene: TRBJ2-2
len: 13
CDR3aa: ASRRQNSNTGELF

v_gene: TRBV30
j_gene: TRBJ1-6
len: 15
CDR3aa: AWTLFRTANINSPLH

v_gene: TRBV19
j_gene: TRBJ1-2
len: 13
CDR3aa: ASSNPDRGPYGYT

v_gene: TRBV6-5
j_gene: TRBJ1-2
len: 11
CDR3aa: ASSYTGSYGYT

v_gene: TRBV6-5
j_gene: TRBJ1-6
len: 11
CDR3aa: ASSPLQGAMVH

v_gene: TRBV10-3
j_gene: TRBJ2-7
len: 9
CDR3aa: ASQTGYEQY

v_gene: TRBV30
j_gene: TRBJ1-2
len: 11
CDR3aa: AWSALSRYGYT

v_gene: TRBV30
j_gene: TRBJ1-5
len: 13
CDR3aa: AWSVTDRGVGPQH

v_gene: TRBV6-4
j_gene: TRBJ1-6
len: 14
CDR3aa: ASSDSGGQKNSPLH

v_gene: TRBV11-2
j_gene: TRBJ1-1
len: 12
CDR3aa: ASSLVEGITEAF

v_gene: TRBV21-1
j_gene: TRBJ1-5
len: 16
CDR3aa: ASSKGGGDINSNQPQH

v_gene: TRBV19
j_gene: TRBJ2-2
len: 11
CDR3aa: ASSIGHPGELF

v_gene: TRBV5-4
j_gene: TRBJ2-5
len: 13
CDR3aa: ASSDQEGYQETQY

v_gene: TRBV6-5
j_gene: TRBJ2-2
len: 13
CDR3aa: ASRESASGMGELF

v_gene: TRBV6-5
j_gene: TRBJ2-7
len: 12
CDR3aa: ASSRHGTGGEQY

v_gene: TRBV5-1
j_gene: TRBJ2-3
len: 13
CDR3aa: ASSWGVGGRDTQY

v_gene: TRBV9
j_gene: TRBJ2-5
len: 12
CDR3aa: ASSDNRGWETQY

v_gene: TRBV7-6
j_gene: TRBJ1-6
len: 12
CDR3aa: ASSFAGLNSPLH

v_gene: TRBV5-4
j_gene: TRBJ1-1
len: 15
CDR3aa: ASSQPPGQGLNTEAF

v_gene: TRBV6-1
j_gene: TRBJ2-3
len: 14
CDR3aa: ASSEAGYGGTDTQY

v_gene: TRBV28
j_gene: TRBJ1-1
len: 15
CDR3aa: ASSPRQGPRMNTEAF

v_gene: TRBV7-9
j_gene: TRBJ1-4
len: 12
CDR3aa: ASSSTGAQEKLF

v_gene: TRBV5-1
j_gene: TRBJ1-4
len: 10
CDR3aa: ASREGREKLF

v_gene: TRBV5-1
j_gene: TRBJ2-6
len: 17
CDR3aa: ASSYTGGWKSSGANVLT

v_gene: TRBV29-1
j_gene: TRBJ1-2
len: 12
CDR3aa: SVEVWQGGYGYT

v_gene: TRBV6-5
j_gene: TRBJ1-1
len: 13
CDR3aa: ASSYQGLRITEAF

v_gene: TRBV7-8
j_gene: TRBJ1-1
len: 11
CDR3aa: ASSMLRGTEAF

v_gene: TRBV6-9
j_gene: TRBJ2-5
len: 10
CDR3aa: ARPGGQETQY

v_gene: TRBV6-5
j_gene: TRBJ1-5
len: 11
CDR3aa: ASRWDRNQPQH

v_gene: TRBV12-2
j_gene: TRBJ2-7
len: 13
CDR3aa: ASRLKKGQGGEQY

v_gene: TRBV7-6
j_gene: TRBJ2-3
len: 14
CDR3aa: ASSLGAGGPADTQY

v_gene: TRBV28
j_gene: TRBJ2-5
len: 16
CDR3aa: ASSSTLTSGGAQETQY

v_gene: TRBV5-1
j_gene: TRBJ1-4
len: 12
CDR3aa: ASGSTGQNEKLF

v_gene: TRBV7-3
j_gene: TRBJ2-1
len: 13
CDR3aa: ASSLAGSSYNEQF

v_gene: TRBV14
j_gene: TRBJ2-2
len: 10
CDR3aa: ASSQSAGELF

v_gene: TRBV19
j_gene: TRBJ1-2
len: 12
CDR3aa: ASNPDRRNYGYT

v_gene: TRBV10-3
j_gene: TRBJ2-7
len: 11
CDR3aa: AMGQGARYEQY

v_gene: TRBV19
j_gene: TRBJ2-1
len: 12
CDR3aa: ASSPWTGYNEQF

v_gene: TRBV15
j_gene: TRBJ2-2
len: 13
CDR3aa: ATSREGQGTGELF

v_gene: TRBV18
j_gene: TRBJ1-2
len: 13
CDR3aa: ASSERTGADGGYT